One and the same sample provided the 24 T cell receptor beta chains below, sequenced in a study of T-cell reconstitution after alpha-beta-depleted transplantation in children (dated by TCRdb to between 2015 and 2016). Libraries were constructed by PCR. The reads were generated on an Illumina HiSeq 2500. TCR library preparation used molecular barcoding, with unique molecular identifiers applied to normalize quantification of the TCRbeta repertoire. TCRdb handled the public reads itself, with Q25 trimming in fastp and clone calling in MiXCR, and kept productive beta chains. Under each unique CDR3 protein, matching rows form one entry showing the most common genes and DNA. The sample profile shows 600,000 to 700,000 distinct CDR3 sequences; around a sixth of them were found once. The ten largest clones add up to about 1.1% of the sample. The sequences come from PBMCs from the stem cell graft donor, collected from the stem cell graft. These receptors all come from a human donor who donated a stem cell graft to a child with acute myeloid leukemia.

This clonotype occurred a few times. The chain carries TRBV10-3 and TRBJ1-1; D uncertain. Trimming left V 0 bases short and J 2 bases short, with 4 bases between. The CDR3 has 13 amino acids. Germline V gene lookup returns CDR1 ENHRY and CDR2 SYGVKD. The CDR3 coding sequence is TGTGCCATCAGTGAGTCTAGTAACACTGAAGCTTTCTTT. Amino acid sequence: CAISESSNTEAFF.

This clonotype was observed many times. The V and J genes are TRBV20-1 and TRBJ2-3, with 8 bases fitting TRBD1. Trimming took 6 bases from V and 2 from J; bases not matched to a gene: 13. The CDR3 totals 16 residues. The germline V gene encodes CDR1 DFQATT and CDR2 SNEGSKA (reference sequence). The CDR3 spells CSAPGQGKGHTDTQYF. CDR3 DNA: TGCAGTGCCCCAGGACAGGGAAAAGGGCACACAGATACGCAGTATTTT.

This clonotype was counted many times. The chain has TRBV29-1 and TRBJ2-1, with D hard to call. V gave up 5 bases and J gave up 10 bases, with 15 bases separating them. The length of the CDR3 is 12 residues. Germline V lookup: CDR1 SQVTM, CDR2 ANQGSEA. The CDR3 protein is CSVPGRRNEQFF. The CDR3 nucleotides are TGCAGCGTTCCCGGCAGGCGTAACGAGCAGTTCTTC.

The table lists this clonotype with many counts. In nucleotides, the CDR3 is TGCAGTGCTGAGGCGGCTGGCTACACCTTC. Its translation is CSAEAAGYTF. The V call is TRBV20-1, the J call TRBJ1-2; no firm D call. From germline, CDR1 is DFQATT and CDR2 SNEGSKA (reference sequence). The V gene lost 5 bases and the J gene lost 7 bases, with 8 bases spanning the gap. This CDR3 is 10 amino acids long.

The chain carries TRBV9 and TRBJ1-5, with D maybe TRBD1 (5 bases). CDR1 and CDR2 (germline): SGDLS, YYNGEE. Trimming removed 0 bases at V and 6 bases at J, with 10 bases between. The CDR3 spans 14 residues. This chain's CDR3 is CASSVGGEGQPQHF. CDR3 sequence (DNA): TGTGCCAGCAGCGTAGGGGGGGAGGGTCAGCCCCAGCATTTT.

The chain uses TRBV11-2 and TRBJ2-3; D gene uncertain. CDR1 and CDR2 (germline): SGHAT, FQNNGV. This CDR3 is built from 13 residues. Between the trimmed V and J ends, which lost 6 bases and 0 bases, there was a span of 7 bases. The CDR3 DNA reads TGTGCCAGCAGGGATTCTAGCACAGATACGCAGTATTTT. Protein product: CASRDSSTDTQYF.

Ten or more counts support this clonotype. This chain connects TRBV6-1 to TRBJ1-1, with D possibly being TRBD1 (5 bases). The germline V gene has CDR1 MNHNS and CDR2 SASEGT. This CDR3 has 17 amino acids. V lost 6 bases and J lost 4, with 24 bases in between. This CDR3 reads CASSSLQANRGGTEAFF. In DNA form, the CDR3 reads TGTGCCAGCAGCTCCTTACAGGCCAACCGGGGTGGCACTGAAGCTTTCTTT.

This clonotype has ten or more counts. The gene calls are TRBV6-1 and TRBJ2-5, with D tentatively TRBD2 (5 bases). The CDR3 totals 14 residues. V was clipped by 0 bases and J by 2 bases, with 7 bases between them. Per germline, CDR1 MNHNS and CDR2 SASEGT. The CDR3 sequence is CASSEARGQETQYF. For the CDR3, the DNA is TGTGCCAGCAGTGAAGCTCGGGGTCAAGAGACCCAGTACTTC.

A note on this clonotype: A junction end diverges from the germline sequence, so it may reflect a read error. The chain uses TRBV20-1 and TRBJ1-2; TRBD1 matches at 9 bases. Germline V gene data show CDR1 as DFQATT and CDR2 as SNEGSKA (reference sequence). The CDR3 has 16 amino acids. CDR3 DNA sequence: TGCTGTGCTCTTCCCCCGGGACAGGGACGATGGGGTGGCTACACCTTC. Translation: CCALPPGQGRWGGYTF.

This clonotype occurred many times. This rearrangement joins TRBV20-1 to TRBJ1-1, with a possible D match to TRBD1 (5 bases). CDR1 and CDR2 from the germline V gene are DFQATT and SNEGSKA (reference sequence). Trimming cost V 3 bases and J 8 bases, with 13 bases left between them. The CDR3 is 12 residues long. The CDR3 bases are TGCAGTGCTAGTGGGGTGGGGCAGGAAGCTTTCTTT. It yields the protein CSASGVGQEAFF.

A few counts support this clonotype. The chain joins TRBV12-3 or TRBV12-4 to TRBJ2-6; D is perhaps TRBD1 (6 bases). V lost 2 bases and J lost 3, with 17 bases in between. The CDR3 covers 18 residues. The DNA of the CDR3 is TGTGCCAGCAGTTTATTTTTTTCAGGGGTCGATGGGGCCAACGTCCTGACTTTC. Translation: CASSLFFSGVDGANVLTF.

The chain is built from TRBV7-6 and TRBJ1-2, with no clear D. The germline CDR1 and CDR2 sequences are SGHVS and FNYEAQ. Trimming cost V 5 bases and J 6 bases, with 19 bases left between them. This CDR3 has 15 residues. The CDR3 DNA reads as TGTGCCAGCAGCCCAATGCACGGGCCTGGAGATGGCTACACCTTC. It specifies CASSPMHGPGDGYTF.

This clonotype was counted ten times or more. The rearrangement uses TRBV29-1 and TRBJ2-1, with D perhaps matching TRBD1 (6 bases). Germline V gene lookup returns CDR1 SQVTM and CDR2 ANQGSEA. Trimming left V 4 bases short and J 5 bases short, with 9 bases between. CDR3 length: 12 amino acids. In DNA form, the CDR3 reads TGCAGCGTTGGGCCAGGGGACAATGAGCAGTTCTTC. It translates to CSVGPGDNEQFF.

In regard to this clonotype: A much larger clone differs by one base, so this may be a read error. J is TRBJ2-3 and V is TRBV10-3; D gene uncertain. Germline CDR1 is ENHRY and CDR2 is SYGVKD. The CDR3 loop spans 13 amino acids. CDR3 DNA: TGTGCCACCAGTGAGTACCCCACAGATACGCAGTATTTT. It codes for CATSEYPTDTQYF.

This clonotype was detected only a few times. This chain connects TRBV7-2 to TRBJ2-2; D call uncertain. Germline lookup yields CDR1 SGHTA and CDR2 FQGNSA. The CDR3 runs 13 residues. V was pared by 8 bases and J by 6 bases, with 13 bases between. CDR3 DNA sequence: TGTGCCAGCCGCCCCCCGGGCCCCGGGGAGCTGTTTTTT. Translation: CASRPPGPGELFF.

This clonotype was recorded many times. The chain uses TRBV29-1 and TRBJ1-1; D is unresolved. Germline V gives CDR1 SQVTM, CDR2 ANQGSEA. The V end lost 3 bases, the J end lost 0 bases, and 8 bases lay between the germline ends. This CDR3 has 13 amino acids. The CDR3 sequence: CSVEKIMNTEAFF. DNA of the CDR3: TGCAGCGTTGAGAAGATCATGAACACTGAAGCTTTCTTT.

This clonotype was seen a few times. The CDR3 sequence: CASSLRGGPQPQHF. CDR3 sequence (DNA): TGTGCCAGCAGCCTTAGGGGAGGCCCTCAGCCCCAGCATTTT. The chain carries TRBV11-2 and TRBJ1-5; D perhaps matches TRBD1 (5 bases). This CDR3 spans 14 amino acids. Trimming pared 5 bases from V and 6 bases from J, leaving 14 bases between. The germline V gene has CDR1 SGHAT and CDR2 FQNNGV.

This clonotype was counted ten times or more. The V and J genes are TRBV5-1 and TRBJ1-1; D is uncertain. CDR1 is SGHRS, CDR2 YFSETQ, per germline. This CDR3 has 14 amino acids. V was shortened by 4 bases and J by 8 bases, with 18 bases between the two germline ends. CDR3 DNA: TGCGCCAGCAGCGACCCAATCCAAATGGTGGAAGCTTTCTTT. Protein sequence: CASSDPIQMVEAFF.

This clonotype appeared many times. The gene calls are TRBV27 and TRBJ1-1; D call uncertain. Germline V gene sequence: CDR1 MNHEY, CDR2 SMNVEV (reference sequence). The ends were cut back, 4 bases at V and 0 bases at J, with 12 bases in the middle. The CDR3 is 15 residues long. The CDR3 reads CASSSHPVMNTEAFF. DNA of the CDR3: TGTGCCAGCAGTTCCCATCCGGTTATGAACACTGAAGCTTTCTTT.

The chain carries TRBV7-2 and TRBJ1-2; D may be TRBD1 (5 bases). V was clipped by 5 bases and J by 4 bases, with 17 bases between them. The CDR3 loop spans 15 amino acids. CDR1 and CDR2 (germline): SGHTA, FQGNSA. The CDR3 reads CASSKGPLGIYGYTF. The CDR3 bases are TGTGCCAGCAGCAAGGGACCTCTAGGCATCTATGGCTACACCTTC.

This chain connects TRBV29-1 to TRBJ2-3, with a weak D call TRBD2 (5 bases). Trimming took 5 bases from V and 4 from J, leaving 16 bases between them. Germline-derived CDR1 and CDR2 are SQVTM and ANQGSEA. The length of the CDR3 is 14 residues. The CDR3 DNA reads as TGCAGCGTTCTACCCGGGGTCGAGCCAGATACGCAGTATTTT. Its translation: CSVLPGVEPDTQYF.

This chain uses TRBV28 with TRBJ2-4; 10 positions agree with TRBD1. This CDR3 region has 14 residues. Losses at the gene ends were 4 bases for V and 8 bases for J; bases not matched to a gene: 5. CDR1 MDHEN and CDR2 SYDVKM come from the germline V gene. The CDR3 bases are TGTGCCAGCAGTTCCCGGACAGGGGGTTACATTCAGTACTTC. Residues: CASSSRTGGYIQYF.

A few counts support this clonotype. V is TRBV7-3 and J is TRBJ1-2, with no clear D. The germline gives CDR1 SGHTA, CDR2 FQGTGA. With 2 bases removed from V and 8 bases from J, the gap between germline ends came to 12 bases. CDR3 length: 13 amino acids. The CDR3 loop reads CASSLEARRGYTF. CDR3 nucleotides: TGTGCCAGCAGCTTAGAGGCCCGGAGGGGCTACACCTTC.

V and J are TRBV25-1 and TRBJ2-1; tentative D call: TRBD1 (7 bases). The CDR3 is made up of 17 amino acids. CDR1 and CDR2 from the germline V gene are MGHDK and SYGVNS. Trimming took off 1 base at V and 2 bases at J, with 15 bases between the two ends. In DNA, the CDR3 is TGTGCCAGCAGTGAATGGGCAGGGGGGAACGCCTACAATGAGCAGTTCTTC. Translation gives CASSEWAGGNAYNEQFF.